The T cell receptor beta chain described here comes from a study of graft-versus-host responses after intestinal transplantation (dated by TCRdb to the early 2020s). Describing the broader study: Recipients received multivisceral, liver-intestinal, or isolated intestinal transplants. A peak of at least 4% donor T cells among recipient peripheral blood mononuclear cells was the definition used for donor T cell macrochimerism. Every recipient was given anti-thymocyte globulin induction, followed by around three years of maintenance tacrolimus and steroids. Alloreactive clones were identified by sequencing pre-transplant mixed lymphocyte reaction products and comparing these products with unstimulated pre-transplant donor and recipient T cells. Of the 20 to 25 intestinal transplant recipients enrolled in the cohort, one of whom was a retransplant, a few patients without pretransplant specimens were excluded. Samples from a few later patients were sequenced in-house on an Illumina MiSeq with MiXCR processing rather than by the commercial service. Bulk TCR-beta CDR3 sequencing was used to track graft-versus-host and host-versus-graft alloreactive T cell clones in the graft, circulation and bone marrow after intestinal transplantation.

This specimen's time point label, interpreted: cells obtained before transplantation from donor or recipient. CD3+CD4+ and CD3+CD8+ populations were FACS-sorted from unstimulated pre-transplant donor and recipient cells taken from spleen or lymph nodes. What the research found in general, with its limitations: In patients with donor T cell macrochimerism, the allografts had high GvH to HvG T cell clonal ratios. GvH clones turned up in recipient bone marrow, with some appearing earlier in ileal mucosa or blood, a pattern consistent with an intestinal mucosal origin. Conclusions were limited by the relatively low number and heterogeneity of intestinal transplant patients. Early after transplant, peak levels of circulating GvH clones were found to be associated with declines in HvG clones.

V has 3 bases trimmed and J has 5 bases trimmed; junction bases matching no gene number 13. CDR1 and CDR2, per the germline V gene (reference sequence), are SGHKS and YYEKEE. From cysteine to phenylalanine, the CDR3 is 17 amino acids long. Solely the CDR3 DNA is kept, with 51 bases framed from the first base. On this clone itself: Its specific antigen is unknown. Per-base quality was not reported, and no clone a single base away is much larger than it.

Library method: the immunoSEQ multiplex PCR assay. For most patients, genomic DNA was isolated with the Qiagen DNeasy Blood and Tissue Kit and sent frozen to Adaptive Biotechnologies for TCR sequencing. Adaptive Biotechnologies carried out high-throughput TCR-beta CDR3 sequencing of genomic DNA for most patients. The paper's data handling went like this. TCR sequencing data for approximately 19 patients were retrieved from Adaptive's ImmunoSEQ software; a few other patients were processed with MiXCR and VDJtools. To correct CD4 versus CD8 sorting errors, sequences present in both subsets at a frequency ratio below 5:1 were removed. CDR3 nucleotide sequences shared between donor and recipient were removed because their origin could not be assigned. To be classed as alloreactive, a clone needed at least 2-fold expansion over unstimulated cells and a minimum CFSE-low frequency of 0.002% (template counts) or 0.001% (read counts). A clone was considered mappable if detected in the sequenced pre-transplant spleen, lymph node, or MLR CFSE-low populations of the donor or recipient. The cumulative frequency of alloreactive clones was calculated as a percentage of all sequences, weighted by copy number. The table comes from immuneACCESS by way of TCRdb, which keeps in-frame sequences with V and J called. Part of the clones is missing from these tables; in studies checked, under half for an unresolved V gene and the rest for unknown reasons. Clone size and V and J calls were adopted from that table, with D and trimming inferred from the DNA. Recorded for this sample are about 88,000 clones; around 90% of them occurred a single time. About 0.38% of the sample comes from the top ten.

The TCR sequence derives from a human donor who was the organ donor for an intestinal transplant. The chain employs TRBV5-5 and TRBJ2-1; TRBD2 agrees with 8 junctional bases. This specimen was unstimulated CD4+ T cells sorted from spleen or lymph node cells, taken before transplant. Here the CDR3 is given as CASSWGLDLGSDNEQFF. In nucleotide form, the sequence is TGTGCCAGCAGCTGGGGACTAGATCTCGGGAGTGACAATGAGCAGTTCTTC.